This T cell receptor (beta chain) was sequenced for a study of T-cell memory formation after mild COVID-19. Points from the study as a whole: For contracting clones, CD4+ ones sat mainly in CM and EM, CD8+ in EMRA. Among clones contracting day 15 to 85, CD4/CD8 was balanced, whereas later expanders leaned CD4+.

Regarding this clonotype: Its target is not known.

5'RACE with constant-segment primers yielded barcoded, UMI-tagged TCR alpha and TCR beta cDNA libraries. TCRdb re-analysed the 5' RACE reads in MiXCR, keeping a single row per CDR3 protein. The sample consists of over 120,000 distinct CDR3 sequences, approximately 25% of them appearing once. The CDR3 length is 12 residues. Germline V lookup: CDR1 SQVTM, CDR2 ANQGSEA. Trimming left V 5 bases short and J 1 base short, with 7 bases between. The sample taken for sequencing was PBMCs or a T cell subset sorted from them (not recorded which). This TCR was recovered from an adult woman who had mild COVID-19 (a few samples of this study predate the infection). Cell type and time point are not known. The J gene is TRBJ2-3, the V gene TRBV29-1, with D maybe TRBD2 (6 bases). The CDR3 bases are TGCAGCGTTTGGAGGGGCACAGATACGCAGTATTTT. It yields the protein CSVWRGTDTQYF.